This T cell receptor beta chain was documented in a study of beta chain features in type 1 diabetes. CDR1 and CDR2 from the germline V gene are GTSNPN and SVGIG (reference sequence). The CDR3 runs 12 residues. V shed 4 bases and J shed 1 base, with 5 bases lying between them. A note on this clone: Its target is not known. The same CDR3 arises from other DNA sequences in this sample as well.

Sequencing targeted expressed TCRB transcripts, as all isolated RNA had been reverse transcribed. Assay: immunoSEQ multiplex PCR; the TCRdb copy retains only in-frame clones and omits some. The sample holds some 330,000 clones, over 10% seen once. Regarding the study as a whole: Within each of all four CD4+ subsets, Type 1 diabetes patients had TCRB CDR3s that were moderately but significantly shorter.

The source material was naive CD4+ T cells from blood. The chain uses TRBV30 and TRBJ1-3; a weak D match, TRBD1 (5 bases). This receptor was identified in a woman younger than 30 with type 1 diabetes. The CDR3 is CAWTGSGNTIYF. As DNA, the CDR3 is TGTGCCTGGACAGGGTCTGGAAACACCATATATTTT.